A selection of T cell receptor beta chains follows, all from one sample in a study of cytomegalovirus exposure and HLA in healthy donors. The table came from immunoSEQ multiplex PCR; TCRdb's copy has only in-frame clones and leaves some out. The sample has 85,000 to 100,000 clones, around 79% seen once. Material for sequencing was PBMCs. The origin of the receptors is a woman aged 40 to 50 in good health and CMV-seronegative. The CDR3 runs from the conserved cysteine through the conserved F or W. The order of the fields is V gene, D gene, J gene, clone size, CDR3 protein, CDR3 DNA. The D gene is left open where the match is weak. Size is omitted from some rows. Given values are once, few, many or a class for expanded clones.

>TRBV10-1|TRBD1|TRBJ1-1|few
CASRAKGGQGTGGTEAFF
TGCGCCAGCAGGGCAAAAGGGGGACAGGGGACGGGGGGGACTGAAGCTTTCTTT
>TRBV19|TRBD1|TRBJ2-5|-
CASSMRVGRGNERQETQYF
TGTGCCAGTAGTATGAGGGTCGGCAGGGGGAACGAAAGACAAGAGACCCAGTACTTC
>TRBV5-6|-|TRBJ1-1|-
CASSSGARGTEAFF
TGTGCCAGCAGCTCCGGGGCGAGGGGGACTGAAGCTTTCTTT
>TRBV4-1|-|TRBJ2-1|-
CASRPPGGEQFF
TGCGCCAGCAGACCACCCGGCGGGGAGCAGTTCTTC
>TRBV29-1|TRBD2|TRBJ2-5|-
CSVEFLIGLASETQYF
TGCAGCGTTGAATTTCTGATCGGACTAGCGTCAGAGACCCAGTACTTC
>TRBV19|TRBD1|TRBJ1-6|-
CASKRGGQGAVNSPLHF
TGTGCCAGTAAGCGGGGGGGACAGGGTGCTGTGAATTCACCCCTCCACTTT
>TRBV28|TRBD1|TRBJ2-7|-
CASSFGDRDYEQYF
TGTGCCAGCAGTTTTGGGGACAGAGACTACGAGCAGTACTTC
>TRBV2|TRBD2|TRBJ2-3|-
CASRGLAASTDTQYF
TGTGCCAGCAGGGGACTAGCGGCTAGCACAGATACGCAGTATTTT
>TRBV5-4|TRBD2|TRBJ2-3|-
CASKRGDTDTQYF
TGTGCCAGCAAGCGGGGGGACACAGATACGCAGTATTTT
>TRBV4-1|-|TRBJ1-2|-
CASSQGQTQSVGYGYTF
TGCGCCAGCAGCCAAGGACAGACGCAAAGTGTGGGCTATGGCTACACCTTC
>TRBV18|-|TRBJ1-4|-
CASSPSRGVGIEKLFF
TGTGCCAGCTCACCGTCGCGGGGTGTCGGAATAGAAAAACTGTTTTTT